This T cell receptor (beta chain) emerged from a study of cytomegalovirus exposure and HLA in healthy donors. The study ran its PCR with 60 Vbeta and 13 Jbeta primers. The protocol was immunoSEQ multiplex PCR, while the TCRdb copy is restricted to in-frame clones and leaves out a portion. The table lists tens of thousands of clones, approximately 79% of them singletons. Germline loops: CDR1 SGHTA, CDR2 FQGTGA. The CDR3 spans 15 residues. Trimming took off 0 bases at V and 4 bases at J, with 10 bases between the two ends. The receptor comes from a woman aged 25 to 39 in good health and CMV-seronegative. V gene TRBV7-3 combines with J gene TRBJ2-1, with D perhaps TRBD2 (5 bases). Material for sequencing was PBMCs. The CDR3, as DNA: TGTGCCAGCAGCTTAACCCCGGACTTATACAATGAGCAGTTCTTC. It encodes CASSLTPDLYNEQFF. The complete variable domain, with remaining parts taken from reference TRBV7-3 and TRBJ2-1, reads GAGVSQTPSNKVTEKGKYVELRCDPISGHTALYWYRQSLGQGPEFLIYFQGTGAADDSGLPNDRFFAVRPEGSVSTLKIQRTERGDSAVYLCASSLTPDLYNEQFFGPGTRLTVL.